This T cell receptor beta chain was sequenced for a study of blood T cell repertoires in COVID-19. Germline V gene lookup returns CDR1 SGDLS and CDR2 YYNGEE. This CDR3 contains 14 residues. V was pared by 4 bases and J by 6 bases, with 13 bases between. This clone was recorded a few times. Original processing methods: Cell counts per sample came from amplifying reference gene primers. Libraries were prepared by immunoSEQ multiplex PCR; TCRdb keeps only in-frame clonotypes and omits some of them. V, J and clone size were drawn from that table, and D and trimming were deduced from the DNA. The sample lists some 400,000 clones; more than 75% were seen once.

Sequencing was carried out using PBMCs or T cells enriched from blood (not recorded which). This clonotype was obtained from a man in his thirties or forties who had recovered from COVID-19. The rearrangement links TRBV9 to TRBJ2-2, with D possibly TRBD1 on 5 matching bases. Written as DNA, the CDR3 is TGTGCCAGCAGCCCCCGACAGAAGGCCGGGGAGCTGTTTTTT. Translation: CASSPRQKAGELFF.